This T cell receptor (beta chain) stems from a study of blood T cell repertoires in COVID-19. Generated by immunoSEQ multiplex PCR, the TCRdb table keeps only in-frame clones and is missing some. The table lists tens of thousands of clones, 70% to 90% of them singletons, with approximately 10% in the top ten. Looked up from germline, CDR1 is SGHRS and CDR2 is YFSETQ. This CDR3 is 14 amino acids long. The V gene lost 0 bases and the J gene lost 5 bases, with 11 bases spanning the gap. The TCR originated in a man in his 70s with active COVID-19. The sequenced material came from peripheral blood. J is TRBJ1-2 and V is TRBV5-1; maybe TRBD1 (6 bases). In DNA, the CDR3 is TGCGCCAGCAGCTTGGAGGGGGACATTTATGGCTACACCTTC. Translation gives CASSLEGDIYGYTF.